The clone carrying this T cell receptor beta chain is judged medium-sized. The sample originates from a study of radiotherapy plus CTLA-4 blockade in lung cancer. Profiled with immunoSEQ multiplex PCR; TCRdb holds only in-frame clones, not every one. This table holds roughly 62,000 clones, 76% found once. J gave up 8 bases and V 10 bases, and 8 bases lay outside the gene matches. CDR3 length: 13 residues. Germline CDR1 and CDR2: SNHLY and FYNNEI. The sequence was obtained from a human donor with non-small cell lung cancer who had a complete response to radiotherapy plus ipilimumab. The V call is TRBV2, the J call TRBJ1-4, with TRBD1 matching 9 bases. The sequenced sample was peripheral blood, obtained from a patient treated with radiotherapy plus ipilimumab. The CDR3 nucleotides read TGTGCCACACGCACAGGGGGCTGGGAAAAACTGTTTTTT. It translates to CATRTGGWEKLFF.